These T cell receptor beta chains were read from a single sample in a study of response to subunit inactivated influenza vaccine. One entry per CDR3 protein, called by TCRdb with MiXCR from the RT-PCR reads. Here the sample spans around 190,000 distinct CDR3 sequences, about 15% being singletons. The sequenced sample was CD8+ T cells sorted from PBMCs, obtained around 5 days after vaccination. These TCRs come from a man in his forties or fifties who received an inactivated influenza vaccine. The CDR3 runs from the conserved cysteine through the conserved F or W. Each record gives: V gene, J gene, D gene, clone size, CDR3 protein, CDR3 DNA. D genes are given only for firm matches. The size of a clone is reported for some rows only, either as once, few or many, or as a class for expanded clones.

V: TRBV7-9; J: TRBJ2-1; D: TRBD2; size: NA; CDR3: CASSLSGGGRYNEQFF; DNA: TGTGCCAGCAGCCTAAGCGGGGGGGGAAGATACAATGAGCAGTTCTTC
V: TRBV24-1; J: TRBJ2-1; D: TRBD1; size: NA; CDR3: CATSDPWTGLYNEQFF; DNA: TGTGCCACCAGTGACCCTTGGACAGGCCTATACAATGAGCAGTTCTTC
V: TRBV4-1; J: TRBJ1-5; D: NA; size: few; CDR3: CASSQAVWQGNQPQHF; DNA: TGCGCCAGCAGCCAAGCCGTCTGGCAGGGCAATCAGCCCCAGCATTTT
V: TRBV19; J: TRBJ2-5; D: NA; size: few; CDR3: CASSNEMEEVGETQYF; DNA: TGTGCCAGTAGTAATGAGATGGAAGAGGTTGGGGAGACCCAGTACTTC
V: TRBV4-1; J: TRBJ2-7; D: TRBD2; size: few; CDR3: CASSQVLQAGPYYEQYF; DNA: TGCGCCAGCAGCCAAGTTCTCCAAGCGGGACCGTACTACGAGCAGTACTTC
V: TRBV27; J: TRBJ2-7; D: TRBD1; size: NA; CDR3: CASSLGGTGGSYEQYF; DNA: TGTGCCAGCAGTTTAGGAGGGACAGGGGGCTCCTACGAGCAGTACTTC
V: TRBV9; J: TRBJ2-3; D: TRBD2; size: few; CDR3: CASSRTSAISTDTQYF; DNA: TGTGCCAGCAGCCGGACTAGCGCCATAAGCACAGATACGCAGTATTTT
V: TRBV9; J: TRBJ2-1; D: NA; size: many; CDR3: CASSATDNEQFF; DNA: TGTGCCAGCAGCGCAACAGACAATGAGCAGTTCTTC
V: TRBV5-1; J: TRBJ2-3; D: TRBD2; size: NA; CDR3: CASSWGTSGSLTDTQYF; DNA: TGCGCCAGCAGCTGGGGGACTAGCGGGAGTCTCACAGATACGCAGTATTTT
V: TRBV9; J: TRBJ2-3; D: NA; size: few; CDR3: CASSPWDSRTDTQYF; DNA: TGTGCCAGCAGCCCATGGGATTCAAGAACAGATACGCAGTATTTT
V: TRBV5-1; J: TRBJ2-7; D: NA; size: few; CDR3: CASSLEPGMDEQYF; DNA: TGCGCCAGCAGCTTGGAGCCAGGGATGGACGAGCAGTACTTC
V: TRBV11-2; J: TRBJ2-1; D: NA; size: NA; CDR3: CASMWDSYNEQFF; DNA: TGTGCCAGCATGTGGGACTCCTACAATGAGCAGTTCTTC
V: TRBV5-1; J: TRBJ2-1; D: TRBD2; size: many; CDR3: CASSTVLAGEYNEQFF; DNA: TGCGCCAGCAGCACCGTTCTAGCGGGAGAATACAATGAGCAGTTCTTC
V: TRBV12-3/TRBV12-4; J: TRBJ2-7; D: TRBD1; size: few; CDR3: CASSLVDRDPNEQYF; DNA: TGTGCCAGCAGTTTAGTAGACAGGGACCCTAACGAGCAGTACTTC
V: TRBV7-9; J: TRBJ2-7; D: NA; size: many; CDR3: CASSDRFTSYEQYF; DNA: TGTGCCAGCAGCGACAGGTTCACCTCCTACGAGCAGTACTTC
V: TRBV13; J: TRBJ2-1; D: TRBD2; size: NA; CDR3: CASSLRTGGPYNEQFF; DNA: TGTGCCAGCAGCTTACGGACGGGGGGGCCATACAATGAGCAGTTCTTC
V: TRBV12-3/TRBV12-4; J: TRBJ2-3; D: NA; size: NA; CDR3: CASSFDPRGKDTQYF; DNA: TGTGCCAGCAGTTTCGATCCCAGGGGAAAGGATACGCAGTATTTT
V: TRBV19; J: TRBJ2-5; D: NA; size: few; CDR3: CASSTPDRPQETQYF; DNA: TGTGCCAGTAGTACCCCCGACAGACCACAAGAGACCCAGTACTTC
V: TRBV7-9; J: TRBJ2-3; D: NA; size: NA; CDR3: CASSLSGAPYSTDTQYF; DNA: TGTGCCAGCAGCTTATCGGGAGCCCCTTATAGCACAGATACGCAGTATTTT
V: TRBV7-9; J: TRBJ2-4; D: TRBD1; size: NA; CDR3: CASSNRDRVPYF; DNA: TGTGCCAGCAGCAACCGGGACAGAGTTCCGTACTTC
V: TRBV24-1; J: TRBJ2-3; D: NA; size: NA; CDR3: CATSDWHGGADTQYF; DNA: TGTGCCACCAGTGATTGGCACGGGGGAGCAGATACGCAGTATTTT
V: TRBV6-1; J: TRBJ1-1; D: NA; size: NA; CDR3: CASSRTDYYTEAFF; DNA: TGTGCCAGCAGCAGGACAGACTATTACACTGAAGCTTTCTTT
V: TRBV6-2/TRBV6-3; J: TRBJ2-2; D: NA; size: few; CDR3: CASIQGRYTGELFF; DNA: TGTGCCAGCATCCAGGGGAGGTACACCGGGGAGCTGTTTTTT
V: TRBV4-3; J: TRBJ1-1; D: NA; size: NA; CDR3: CASSQVSIGNTEAFF; DNA: TGCGCCAGCAGCCAAGTTTCTATCGGGAACACTGAAGCTTTCTTT
V: TRBV7-8; J: TRBJ2-3; D: NA; size: NA; CDR3: CASSPFPTTDTQYF; DNA: TGTGCCAGCAGCCCCTTTCCCACCACAGATACGCAGTATTTT
V: TRBV11-1; J: TRBJ2-7; D: TRBD1; size: NA; CDR3: CASSSSTIGQGWESYEQYF; DNA: TGTGCCAGCAGCTCTTCGACCATTGGACAGGGATGGGAAAGCTACGAGCAGTACTTC
V: TRBV28; J: TRBJ2-7; D: NA; size: few; CDR3: CAINLADSYEQYF; DNA: TGTGCCATTAACTTGGCGGATTCCTACGAGCAGTACTTC
V: TRBV12-3/TRBV12-4; J: TRBJ2-1; D: TRBD2; size: NA; CDR3: CASSHQSGGPYNEQFF; DNA: TGTGCCAGCAGTCACCAGAGCGGGGGCCCCTACAATGAGCAGTTCTTC
V: TRBV9; J: TRBJ2-1; D: TRBD2; size: NA; CDR3: CASSVGSGSSYNEQFF; DNA: TGTGCCAGCAGCGTCGGTAGCGGGAGCTCCTACAATGAGCAGTTCTTC
V: TRBV6-5; J: TRBJ2-7; D: NA; size: NA; CDR3: CASSHVEGTYEQYF; DNA: TGTGCCAGCAGCCACGTCGAGGGGACCTACGAGCAGTACTTC
V: TRBV15; J: TRBJ1-5; D: NA; size: few; CDR3: CATSGSGAGDSNQPQHF; DNA: TGTGCCACCAGCGGCTCCGGGGCGGGCGATAGCAATCAGCCCCAGCATTTT
V: TRBV11-2; J: TRBJ2-1; D: TRBD2; size: NA; CDR3: CASSLGVAGGNYNEQFF; DNA: TGTGCCAGCAGCTTAGGAGTCGCGGGGGGGAACTACAATGAGCAGTTCTTC
V: TRBV2; J: TRBJ2-1; D: NA; size: NA; CDR3: CASKRDSTYNEQFF; DNA: TGTGCCAGCAAAAGGGACTCAACATACAATGAGCAGTTCTTC
V: TRBV7-6; J: TRBJ2-2; D: NA; size: many; CDR3: CASSVDANTGELFF; DNA: TGTGCCAGCAGCGTCGACGCGAACACCGGGGAGCTGTTTTTT
V: TRBV6-2/TRBV6-3; J: TRBJ2-7; D: NA; size: NA; CDR3: CASGPYEQYF; DNA: TGTGCCAGCGGGCCCTACGAGCAGTACTTC
V: TRBV7-9; J: TRBJ2-1; D: NA; size: few; CDR3: CASSSLGPYNEQFF; DNA: TGTGCCAGCAGCTCCCTGGGCCCCTACAATGAGCAGTTCTTC
V: TRBV7-9; J: TRBJ2-1; D: TRBD1; size: few; CDR3: CASSWTGNEQFF; DNA: TGTGCCAGCAGCTGGACAGGGAATGAGCAGTTCTTC
V: TRBV9; J: TRBJ2-1; D: NA; size: many; CDR3: CASSERGVSYNEQFF; DNA: TGTGCCAGCAGCGAGAGGGGGGTCTCCTACAATGAGCAGTTCTTC
V: TRBV29-1; J: TRBJ2-7; D: NA; size: many; CDR3: CSARVSYEQYF; DNA: TGCAGCGCAAGGGTCTCCTACGAGCAGTACTTC
V: TRBV6-2/TRBV6-3; J: TRBJ2-1; D: TRBD2; size: many; CDR3: CAIGRGSSYNEQFF; DNA: TGTGCCATCGGGAGGGGGAGCTCCTACAATGAGCAGTTCTTC
V: TRBV27; J: TRBJ2-2; D: TRBD2; size: few; CDR3: CASTKTSGGITGELFF; DNA: TGTGCCAGCACAAAGACTAGCGGGGGAATCACCGGGGAGCTGTTTTTT